One and the same sample provided the 26 T cell receptor beta chains below, sequenced in a study of memory B cells and T cells in multiple sclerosis. No antigen has been assigned to these receptors. Libraries were prepared by immunoSEQ multiplex PCR; TCRdb keeps only in-frame clonotypes and omits some of them. The table shows about 32,000 clones, with 86% occurring only once. Separate sequencing covered autoproliferating (CFSE-dim) and non-proliferating (CFSE-high) T cells from stimulus-free culture. Cultures began with about 4.6x10^7 CFSE-labeled PBMCs, unstimulated for roughly 7 days, with replicate wells pooled. What was sequenced was PBMCs from blood kept in culture. These receptor sequences come from a human donor with multiple sclerosis.

The V gene is TRBV5-1, the J gene TRBJ2-1; the match to TRBD2 covers 9 bases. This CDR3 is built from 17 residues. Germline CDR1 and CDR2: SGHRS and YFSETQ. V lost 1 base and J lost 8; bases outside the gene matches: 13. CDR3 amino acids: CASSLPQLAGPPDEQFF. DNA of the CDR3: TGCGCCAGCAGCTTGCCCCAACTAGCGGGCCCTCCGGATGAGCAGTTCTTC.

The V gene is TRBV2, the J gene TRBJ1-5; D may be TRBD1 (6 bases). This CDR3 has 15 residues. The germline V gene has CDR1 SNHLY and CDR2 FYNNEI. V lost 5 bases to trimming and J lost 3 bases, with 14 bases between them. CDR3 protein: CASSNRVGPNQPQHF. The CDR3 DNA reads as TGTGCCAGCAGTAACAGGGTGGGTCCCAATCAGCCCCAGCATTTT.

The rearrangement links TRBV5-4 to TRBJ2-1, with unresolved D. This CDR3 region has 17 residues. CDR1 is SGHNT and CDR2 is YYREEE in the germline V gene (reference sequence). V was pared by 2 bases and J by 0 bases, with 15 bases between. The CDR3: CASSLTPLGISYNEQFF. The CDR3 region has the DNA TGTGCCAGCAGCTTAACCCCGTTGGGCATCTCCTACAATGAGCAGTTCTTC.

The CDR3 loop is CASSLRQGTIYEQYF. The CDR3 DNA follows: TGCGCCAGCAGCTTGCGACAGGGGACAATCTACGAGCAGTACTTC. The V call is TRBV5-1, the J call TRBJ2-7, with 8 bases aligning to TRBD1. J was trimmed by 3 bases and V by 1 base; bases with no gene match: 6. The CDR3 is made up of 15 amino acids. Germline CDR1 SGHRS, CDR2 YFSETQ.

This clone was detected a few times. This CDR3 reads CASGRAAGDEQFF. The CDR3 DNA follows: TGTGCCAGCGGGAGGGCCGCGGGAGATGAGCAGTTCTTC. V and J are TRBV7-9 and TRBJ2-1, with 7 bases lining up with TRBD2. Trimming cost V 8 bases and J 8 bases; bases outside gene matches: 9. CDR3 length: 13 amino acids. Germline CDR1 SEHNR, CDR2 FQNEAQ (reference sequence).

The chain has TRBV6-5 and TRBJ2-5, with D uncertain. From germline, CDR1 is MNHEY and CDR2 SVGAGI. This CDR3 has 14 amino acids. V was trimmed by 6 bases and J by 0 bases, leaving 11 bases between them. The CDR3, as DNA: TGTGCCAGCAGCCTGTTGTGGAACCAAGAGACCCAGTACTTC. Translating gives CASSLLWNQETQYF.

The CDR3 sequence: CASSQGGLAGPYNEQFF. In DNA form, the CDR3 reads TGTGCCAGCAGCCAAGGAGGTCTAGCGGGGCCCTACAATGAGCAGTTCTTC. V usage is TRBV4-2 and J usage is TRBJ2-1; 9 nucleotides match TRBD2. Germline V gene lookup returns CDR1 LGHNA and CDR2 YNFKEQ. Germline trimming cut 1 base from V and 2 bases from J; bases unmatched to any gene: 6. This CDR3 is built from 17 residues.

This sequence joins TRBV21-1 and TRBJ2-4; the D call TRBD2 from the table was never checked on the DNA. TRBV21-1 is a known pseudogene. The CDR3 consists of 15 residues. The chain's CDR3 is CASSKEGEGKNIQYF. In DNA, the CDR3 is TGTGCCAGCAGCAAAGAAGGGGAGGGCAAAAACATTCAGTACTTC.

This clone was observed a handful of times. The gene calls are TRBV4-1 and TRBJ2-2; D gene unclear. With 0 bases removed from V and 3 bases from J, the gap between germline ends came to 5 bases. This CDR3 region has 14 residues. Germline values: CDR1 MGHRA, CDR2 YSYEKL. The CDR3 DNA sequence: TGCGCCAGCAGCCAAGATTTCGACACCGGGGAGCTGTTTTTT. Translation gives CASSQDFDTGELFF.

The chain couples TRBV20-1 to TRBJ1-3; D gene unclear. Trimming removed 5 bases from V and 4 bases from J, with 6 bases in between. Germline values: CDR1 DFQATT, CDR2 SNEGSKA (reference sequence). The CDR3 covers 11 residues. The CDR3: CSASGGNTIYF. The DNA for the CDR3 is TGCAGTGCTTCGGGAGGAAACACCATATATTTT.

The chain is built from TRBV7-3 and TRBJ2-1; no clear D gene. The CDR3 totals 14 residues. Trimming removed 3 bases at V and 4 bases at J, with 10 bases between. Germline V gives CDR1 SGHTA, CDR2 FQGTGA. In DNA, the CDR3 is TGTGCCAGCAGCTTGGGCGCCAGGTACAATGAGCAGTTCTTC. Translated: CASSLGARYNEQFF.

This clone was recorded only once. The CDR3 loop reads CAISEQPVPYEQYF. The CDR3 DNA reads TGTGCCATCAGTGAACAACCCGTGCCCTACGAGCAGTACTTC. The rearrangement links TRBV10-3 to TRBJ2-7; D not certain. The CDR3 runs 14 residues. Germline CDR1 is ENHRY and CDR2 is SYGVKD. Trimming cost V 3 bases and J 2 bases, with 11 bases left between them.

CDR3 sequence: CASSATDSQGTEAFF. The CDR3 DNA reads as TGTGCCAGCAGTGCCACGGACAGTCAGGGCACTGAAGCTTTCTTT. The J gene is TRBJ1-1, the V gene TRBV2, with D maybe TRBD1 (6 bases). CDR1 is SNHLY and CDR2 is FYNNEI in the germline V gene. CDR3 length: 15 amino acids. Trimming took off 4 bases at V and 4 bases at J, with 16 bases between the two ends.

This chain connects TRBV28 to TRBJ2-1; weak D call: TRBD2 (6 bases). This CDR3 is 13 amino acids long. In germline, CDR1 is MDHEN, CDR2 SYDVKM. V lost 4 bases and J 4 bases, leaving 8 bases between the germline ends. The CDR3 loop is CASSSSGYNEQFF. For the CDR3, the DNA is TGTGCCAGCAGTTCCAGCGGGTACAATGAGCAGTTCTTC.

The chain is built from TRBV5-1 and TRBJ2-1; 9 bases are a match to TRBD1. Trimming cost V 4 bases and J 6 bases; bases outside gene matches: 17. Germline CDR1 and CDR2: SGHRS and YFSETQ. There are 18 residues in the CDR3. CDR3 protein: CASSPRKQGAIPSNEQFF. CDR3 coding DNA: TGCGCCAGCAGCCCCCGGAAACAGGGGGCTATACCCTCCAATGAGCAGTTCTTC. The full variable domain, completed using reference TRBV5-1 and TRBJ2-1, is KAGVTQTPRYLIKTRGQQVTLSCSPISGHRSVSWYQQTPGQGLQFLFEYFSETQRNKGNFPGRFSGRQFSNSRSEMNVSTLELGDSALYLCASSPRKQGAIPSNEQFFGPGTRLTVL.

The rearrangement links TRBV28 to TRBJ1-1; possible D gene TRBD1, 5 bases. V was trimmed by 6 bases and J by 2 bases, leaving 10 bases between them. The CDR3 is made up of 13 amino acids. CDR1 is MDHEN and CDR2 is SYDVKM in the germline V gene. The CDR3 DNA follows: TGTGCCAGCAGAGAGACAGCAAACACTGAAGCTTTCTTT. Residues: CASRETANTEAFF.

The chain has TRBV28 and TRBJ1-5, with D hard to call. The CDR3 loop spans 14 amino acids. Trimming stripped 1 base from V and 4 bases from J, with 8 bases between. The germline V gene has CDR1 MDHEN and CDR2 SYDVKM. CDR3 protein: CASSLSGINQPQHF. CDR3 DNA: TGTGCCAGCAGTTTATCGGGGATTAATCAGCCCCAGCATTTT.

Concerning this clone: One end of the junction varies from germline; a read error may be responsible. The chain links TRBV4-1 to TRBJ2-5, with D possibly TRBD2 on 6 matching bases. This CDR3 region has 13 residues. Germline CDR1 reads MGHRA; CDR2 reads YSYEKL. The CDR3 sequence is CASSEGAGETQYF. In DNA, the CDR3 is TGTGCCAGCAGCGAAGGGGCGGGGGAGACCCAGTACTTC.

The chain combines TRBV29-1 with TRBJ2-5; D gene ambiguous. V was trimmed by 6 bases and J by 1 base, leaving 3 bases between them. The CDR3 is made up of 10 amino acids. From germline, CDR1 is SQVTM and CDR2 ANQGSEA. CDR3 in amino acids: CSVGQETQYF. In nucleotides, the CDR3 is TGCAGCGTCGGCCAAGAGACCCAGTACTTC.

The genes are TRBV5-1 and TRBJ1-3, with 7 bases that match TRBD1. This CDR3 has 15 residues. Germline V gene lookup returns CDR1 SGHRS and CDR2 YFSETQ. J gave up 4 bases and V 4 bases, and 8 bases lay outside the gene matches. The CDR3, as DNA: TGCGCCAGCAGCCCGGGGACAGCCCCAGGAAACACCATATATTTT. Its translation is CASSPGTAPGNTIYF.

This chain uses TRBV9 with TRBJ1-5; D is unresolved. CDR1 and CDR2 from the germline V gene are SGDLS and YYNGEE. CDR3 length equals 15 residues. Trimming removed 0 bases at V and 3 bases at J, with 10 bases between. The CDR3 DNA sequence: TGTGCCAGCAGCGTAGTGGGTACGCCCAATCAGCCCCAGCATTTT. This sequence encodes CASSVVGTPNQPQHF.

The V call is TRBV5-1, the J call TRBJ2-7; 8 bases line up with TRBD1. The CDR3 has 15 residues. Germline V gives CDR1 SGHRS, CDR2 YFSETQ. Unmatched junction bases numbered 7, after V lost 4 bases and J lost 1 base. The CDR3 DNA reads as TGCGCCAGCAGCAACGCCGGGACAGGATCCTACGAGCAGTACTTC. This translates into CASSNAGTGSYEQYF.

Only one count was recorded for this clone. The V gene is TRBV5-1, the J gene TRBJ2-5; TRBD2 aligns across 9 bases. V gave up 0 bases and J gave up 1 base; unmatched junction bases: 10. CDR1 and CDR2 from the germline V gene are SGHRS and YFSETQ. CDR3 length equals 18 residues. CDR3 protein: CASSLGLTASGAQETQYF. CDR3 sequence (DNA): TGCGCCAGCAGCTTGGGTTTAACGGCTAGCGGGGCCCAAGAGACCCAGTACTTC.

J is TRBJ2-1 and V is TRBV19, with D hard to call. Per the germline V gene, CDR1 is LNHDA and CDR2 is SQIVND (reference sequence). CDR3 size: 18 residues. The V end was cut by 3 bases, the J end by 0 bases, with 18 bases between. The CDR3 nucleotides read TGTGCCAGTAGTATCTTCATTTCCTATACCAGCTCCTACAATGAGCAGTTCTTC. Amino acids: CASSIFISYTSSYNEQFF.

This chain links TRBV6-6 with TRBJ1-5; unclear D gene. The germline V gene has CDR1 MNHNY and CDR2 SVGAGI (reference sequence). This CDR3 has 12 residues. V shed 9 bases and J shed 0 bases, with 6 bases lying between them. The CDR3, as DNA: TGTGCCAGTACGAGTAGCAATCAGCCCCAGCATTTT. Translated, it gives CASTSSNQPQHF.

DNA of the CDR3: TGTGCCAGCAGTGATGACCTGTCGGAGACCCAGTACTTC. This encodes CASSDDLSETQYF. V usage is TRBV6-5 and J usage is TRBJ2-5, with D uncertain. Germline CDR1 MNHEY, CDR2 SVGAGI. The germline V and J ends were trimmed by 5 bases and 5 bases, with 12 bases remaining between them. The CDR3 totals 13 residues.